Listed here are 5 T cell receptor beta chains from one sample, sequenced in a study of blood T cell repertoires in COVID-19. Clones were sequenced by immunoSEQ multiplex PCR, and TCRdb holds only the in-frame ones, with some missing. The data contain 300,000 to 400,000 clones, 91% of them singletons. The specimen was peripheral blood. All receptors derive from a young woman who had recovered from COVID-19.

This clone was seen only once. The genes are TRBV25-1 and TRBJ2-1, with D possibly TRBD2 on 5 matching bases. Per germline, CDR1 MGHDK and CDR2 SYGVNS. V lost 3 bases, J lost 3 bases, and 9 bases lay in between. The CDR3 sequence is 14 residues long. The CDR3 region is CASSDSGDYNEQFF. The CDR3 DNA reads as TGTGCCAGCAGTGATTCCGGGGACTACAATGAGCAGTTCTTC.

The V gene is TRBV9, the J gene TRBJ2-5; 12 bases align to TRBD2. V shed 2 bases and J 4 bases; nucleotides not matched to a gene: 3. The CDR3 is 15 amino acids. From germline, CDR1 is SGDLS and CDR2 YYNGEE. The DNA of the CDR3 is TGTGCCAGCAGCGTCTCTAGCGGGAGGGGAGAGACCCAGTACTTC. It is translated as CASSVSSGRGETQYF.

The chain joins TRBV3-1 (or the pseudogene TRBV3-2) to TRBJ2-2, with TRBD1 matching 7 bases. Germline V gene data show CDR1 as LGHDT and CDR2 as YNNKEL (reference sequence). The V segment lost 4 bases and the J segment 8 bases; nucleotides outside the gene matches: 7. This CDR3 is built from 14 residues. CDR3 DNA sequence: TGTGCCAGCAGCCCCACAGGGGCAATTGGGGAGCTGTTTTTT. Residues: CASSPTGAIGELFF.

This clone was observed once. The chain combines TRBV5-6 with TRBJ1-1, with 9 positions matching TRBD1. The CDR3 runs to 16 residues. V shed 2 bases, J shed 1 base, and the junction held 6 bases outside the gene matches. Per germline, CDR1 SGHDT and CDR2 YYEEEE. The CDR3 DNA sequence: TGTGCCAGCAGCTTTCGGACAGGGGTTGGGAACACTGAAGCTTTCTTT. Amino acid sequence: CASSFRTGVGNTEAFF.

The chain uses TRBV6-6 and TRBJ2-1; 7 nucleotides line up with TRBD2. V dropped 5 bases and J dropped 0; count of bases not matched to a gene: 19. The CDR3 length is 20 residues. Germline assignment: CDR1 MNHNY and CDR2 SVGAGI (reference sequence). The DNA for the CDR3 is TGTGCCAGCAGTCCCCTCCGGCTAGCGGAACAGACGAGCTCCTACAATGAGCAGTTCTTC. Translated, it gives CASSPLRLAEQTSSYNEQFF.